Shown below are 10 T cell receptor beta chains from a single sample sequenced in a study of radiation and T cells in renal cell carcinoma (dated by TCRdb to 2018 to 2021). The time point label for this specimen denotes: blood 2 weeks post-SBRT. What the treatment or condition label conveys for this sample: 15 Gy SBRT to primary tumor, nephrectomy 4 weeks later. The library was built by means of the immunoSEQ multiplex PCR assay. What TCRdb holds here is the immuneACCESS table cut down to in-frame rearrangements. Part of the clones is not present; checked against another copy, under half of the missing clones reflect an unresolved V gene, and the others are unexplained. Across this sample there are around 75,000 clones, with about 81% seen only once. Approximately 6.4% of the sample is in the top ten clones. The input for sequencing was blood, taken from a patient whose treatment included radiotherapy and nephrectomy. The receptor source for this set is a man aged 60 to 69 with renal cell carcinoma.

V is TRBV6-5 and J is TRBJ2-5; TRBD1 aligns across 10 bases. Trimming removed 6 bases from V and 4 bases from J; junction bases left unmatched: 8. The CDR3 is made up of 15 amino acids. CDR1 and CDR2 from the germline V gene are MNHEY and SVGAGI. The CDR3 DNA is TGTGCCAGCAGCGCGACAGGGGGCGCGAGAGAGACCCAGTACTTC. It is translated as CASSATGGARETQYF.

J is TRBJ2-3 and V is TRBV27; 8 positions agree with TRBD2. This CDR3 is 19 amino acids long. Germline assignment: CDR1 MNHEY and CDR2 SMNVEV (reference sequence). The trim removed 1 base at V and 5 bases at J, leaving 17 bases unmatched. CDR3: CASSLYPPPKRELVDTQYF. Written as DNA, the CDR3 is TGTGCCAGCAGTTTATATCCCCCGCCCAAGCGGGAGCTGGTAGATACGCAGTATTTT.

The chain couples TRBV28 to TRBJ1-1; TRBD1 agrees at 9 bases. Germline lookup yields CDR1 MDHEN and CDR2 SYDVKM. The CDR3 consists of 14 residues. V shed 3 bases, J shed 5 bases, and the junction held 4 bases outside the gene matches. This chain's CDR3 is CASSFTGGRTEAFF. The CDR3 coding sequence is TGTGCCAGCAGTTTTACAGGGGGCCGGACTGAAGCTTTCTTT. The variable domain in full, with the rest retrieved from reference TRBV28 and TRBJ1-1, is DVKVTQSSRYLVKRTGEKVFLECVQDMDHENMFWYRQDPGLGLRLIYFSYDVKMKEKGDIPEGYSVSREKKERFSLILESASTNQTSMYLCASSFTGGRTEAFFGQGTRLTVV.

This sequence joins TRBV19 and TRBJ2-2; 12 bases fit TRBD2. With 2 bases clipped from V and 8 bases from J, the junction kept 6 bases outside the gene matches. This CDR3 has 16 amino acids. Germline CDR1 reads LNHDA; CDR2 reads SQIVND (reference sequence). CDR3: CASSIKTSGSRGELFF. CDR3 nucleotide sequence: TGTGCCAGTAGTATAAAGACTAGCGGGAGTAGGGGGGAGCTGTTTTTT.

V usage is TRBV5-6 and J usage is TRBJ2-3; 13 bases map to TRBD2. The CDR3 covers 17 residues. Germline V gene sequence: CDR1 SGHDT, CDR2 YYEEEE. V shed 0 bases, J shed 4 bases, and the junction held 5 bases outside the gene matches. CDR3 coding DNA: TGTGCCAGCAGCTTGGTCGGACTAGCGGGAGTGTCAGATACGCAGTATTTT. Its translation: CASSLVGLAGVSDTQYF.

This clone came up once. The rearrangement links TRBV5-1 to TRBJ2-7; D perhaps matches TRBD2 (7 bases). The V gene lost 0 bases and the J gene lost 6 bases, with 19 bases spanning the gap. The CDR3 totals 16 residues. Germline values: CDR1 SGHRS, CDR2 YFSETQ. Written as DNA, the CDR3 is TGCGCCAGCAGCTTGGCTGGGGGGCGGGAGTCACTCGAGCAGTACTTC. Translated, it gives CASSLAGGRESLEQYF.

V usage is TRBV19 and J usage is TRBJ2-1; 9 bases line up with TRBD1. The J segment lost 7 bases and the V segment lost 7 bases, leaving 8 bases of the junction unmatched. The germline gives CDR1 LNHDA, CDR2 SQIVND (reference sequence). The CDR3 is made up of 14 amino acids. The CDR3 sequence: CASTEQGAGNEQFF. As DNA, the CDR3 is TGTGCCAGTACAGAACAGGGGGCGGGGAATGAGCAGTTCTTC.

CDR3 sequence (DNA): TGCGCCAGCAGAGGGACGGAGACCAGGACTGAAGCTTTCTTT. Amino acid sequence: CASRGTETRTEAFF. This chain connects TRBV4-1 to TRBJ1-1, with D tentatively TRBD1 (5 bases). Germline values: CDR1 MGHRA, CDR2 YSYEKL. Trimming took 6 bases from V and 5 from J, leaving 16 bases between them. CDR3 length equals 14 residues.

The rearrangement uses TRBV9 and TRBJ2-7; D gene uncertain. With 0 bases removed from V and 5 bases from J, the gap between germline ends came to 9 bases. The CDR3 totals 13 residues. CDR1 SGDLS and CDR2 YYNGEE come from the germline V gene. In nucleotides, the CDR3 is TGTGCCAGCAGCGTAGGGGGTTACGACGAGCAGTACTTC. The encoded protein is CASSVGGYDEQYF.

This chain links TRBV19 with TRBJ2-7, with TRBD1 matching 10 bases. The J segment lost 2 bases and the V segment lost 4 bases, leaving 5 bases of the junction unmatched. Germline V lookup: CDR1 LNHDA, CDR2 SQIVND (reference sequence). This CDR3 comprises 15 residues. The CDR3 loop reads CASSNTGTGAYEQYF. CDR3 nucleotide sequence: TGTGCCAGTAGTAACACCGGGACAGGGGCCTACGAGCAGTACTTC.